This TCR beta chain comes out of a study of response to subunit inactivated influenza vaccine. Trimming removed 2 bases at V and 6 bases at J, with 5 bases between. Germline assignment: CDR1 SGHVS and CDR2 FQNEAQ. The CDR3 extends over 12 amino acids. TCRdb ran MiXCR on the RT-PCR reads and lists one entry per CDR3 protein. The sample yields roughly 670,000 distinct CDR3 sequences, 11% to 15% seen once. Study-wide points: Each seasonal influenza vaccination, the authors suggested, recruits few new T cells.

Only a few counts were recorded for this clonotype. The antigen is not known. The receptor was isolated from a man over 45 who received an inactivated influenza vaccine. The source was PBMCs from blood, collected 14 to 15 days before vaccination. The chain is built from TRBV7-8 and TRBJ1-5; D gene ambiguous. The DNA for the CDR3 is TGTGCCAGCAGCTTAAGTGTTCAGCCCCAGCATTTT. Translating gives CASSLSVQPQHF.